Following are 26 T cell receptor beta chains from one sample sequenced in a study of cytomegalovirus exposure and HLA in healthy donors. The PCR employed 60 Vbeta primers together with 13 Jbeta primers. Sequencing used immunoSEQ multiplex PCR; TCRdb keeps in-frame clones, though not all of them. This sample carries 50,000 to 70,000 clones, just under 75% of them seen once, and the ten largest clones take about 6.8%. Sample: PBMCs. These receptor sequences come from a young man in good health and CMV-seropositive.

DNA of the CDR3: TGTGCCACCTCCCCGCGAGGTAGGTCTAGCACAGATACGCAGTATTTT. Translated, it gives CATSPRGRSSTDTQYF. V is TRBV19 and J is TRBJ2-3, with unresolved D. The V gene lost 10 bases and the J gene lost 0 bases, with 20 bases spanning the gap. Germline V CDR1 and CDR2: LNHDA, SQIVND (reference sequence). CDR3 length equals 16 residues.

CDR3: CASSFPPAGQFF. The CDR3 nucleotides are TGTGCCAGCAGTTTCCCGCCAGCAGGTCAGTTCTTC. The chain recombines TRBV28 with TRBJ2-1; D is uncertain. Germline CDR1 MDHEN, CDR2 SYDVKM. V was cut by 3 bases and J by 13 bases, with 13 bases left in between. The CDR3 consists of 12 residues.

This clone was observed once. The CDR3 region has the DNA TGTGCCAGCAGCCCCCTGGGCGGGACCGGGGAGCTGTTTTTT. This translates into CASSPLGGTGELFF. This chain joins TRBV5-6 and TRBJ2-2, with TRBD2 as a possible D gene (5 bases). The germline V and J ends were trimmed by 4 bases and 5 bases, with 12 bases remaining between them. The CDR3 totals 14 residues. CDR1 is SGHDT, CDR2 YYEEEE, per germline.

This clone is a singleton in its sample. V usage is TRBV7-8 and J usage is TRBJ1-4; tentative D call: TRBD1 (5 bases). The germline V and J ends were trimmed by 1 base and 11 bases, with 8 bases remaining between them. The CDR3 loop spans 12 amino acids. Germline CDR1 and CDR2: SGHVS and FQNEAQ. The DNA for the CDR3 is TGTGCCAGCAGCTTAGGACGGGGGAAACTGTTTTTT. Amino acids: CASSLGRGKLFF.

J is TRBJ2-5 and V is TRBV30, with 9 bases fitting TRBD1. This CDR3 spans 13 amino acids. J lost 5 bases, V lost 3 bases, and 4 bases had no gene match. Germline loops: CDR1 GTSNPN, CDR2 SVGIG (reference sequence). DNA for the CDR3: TGTGCCTGGAGAATACAGGGGGCGGAGACCCAGTACTTC. Residues: CAWRIQGAETQYF.

This clone was counted only a few times. The chain links TRBV6-4 to TRBJ1-1, with D tentatively TRBD1 (6 bases). Germline V gene data show CDR1 as MRHNA and CDR2 as SNTAGT. The CDR3 runs to 15 residues. Trimming removed 4 bases at V and 1 base at J, with 13 bases between. In DNA, the CDR3 is TGTGCCAGCAGTGCCTCGGGGGGGCCGAACACTGAAGCTTTCTTT. Protein product: CASSASGGPNTEAFF.

DNA of the CDR3: TGTGCCTGGAGTGTCCAGGGATACGGCTACACCTTC. This gives the protein CAWSVQGYGYTF. The rearrangement links TRBV30 to TRBJ1-2, with D possibly being TRBD1 (5 bases). Trimming pared 0 bases from V and 8 bases from J, leaving 10 bases between. Looked up from germline, CDR1 is GTSNPN and CDR2 is SVGIG (reference sequence). This CDR3 comprises 12 residues.

V gene TRBV2 combines with J gene TRBJ2-5; tentative D call: TRBD2 (6 bases). The CDR3 loop spans 14 amino acids. The V gene's germline CDR1 is SNHLY and CDR2 FYNNEI. V shed 3 bases and J shed 2 bases, with 10 bases lying between them. DNA of the CDR3: TGTGCCAGCAGTGACAGCGGGTATCAAGAGACCCAGTACTTC. Its protein is CASSDSGYQETQYF.

The rearrangement joins TRBV6-1 to TRBJ1-5; tentative D call: TRBD1 (6 bases). The CDR3 has 16 residues. The germline gives CDR1 MNHNS, CDR2 SASEGT. V dropped 4 bases and J dropped 5 bases, with 18 bases sitting between them. CDR3 residues: CASSARGGREDQPQHF. The CDR3 DNA is TGTGCCAGCAGTGCGCGGGGGGGCAGAGAAGATCAGCCCCAGCATTTT.

The V call is TRBV30, the J call TRBJ1-4, with 7 nucleotides matching TRBD1. Unmatched junction bases numbered 8, after V lost 3 bases and J lost 7 bases. CDR3 length: 14 amino acids. In germline, CDR1 is GTSNPN, CDR2 SVGIG (reference sequence). The CDR3 sequence is CAWSTGTDLEKLFF. Written as DNA, the CDR3 is TGTGCCTGGAGCACCGGGACAGACCTTGAAAAACTGTTTTTT.

CDR3 DNA sequence: TGTGCCAGTAGTATATCAGGGTTGAATTCACCCCTCCACTTT. Protein: CASSISGLNSPLHF. This chain connects TRBV19 to TRBJ1-6; tentatively, D is TRBD1 (5 bases). CDR1 LNHDA and CDR2 SQIVND come from the germline V gene (reference sequence). The CDR3 consists of 14 residues. The V end lost 2 bases, the J end lost 7 bases, and 9 bases lay between the germline ends.

The rearrangement uses TRBV10-3 and TRBJ1-2, with a tentative D call TRBD1 (5 bases). Per germline, CDR1 ENHRY and CDR2 SYGVKD. V shed 3 bases and J shed 3 bases, with 8 bases lying between them. The CDR3 is 13 amino acids. CDR3 loop: CAISDSGDYGYTF. CDR3 coding DNA: TGTGCCATCAGTGATTCGGGGGACTATGGCTACACCTTC.

The gene calls are TRBV10-3 and TRBJ2-3; D is ambiguous. Germline CDR1 reads ENHRY; CDR2 reads SYGVKD. There are 13 residues in the CDR3. V shed 11 bases and J shed 0 bases, with 12 bases lying between them. CDR3 residues: CASRPASTDTQYF. CDR3 sequence (DNA): TGTGCCTCCAGGCCAGCTAGCACAGATACGCAGTATTTT.

The chain joins TRBV29-1 to TRBJ1-6; D perhaps matches TRBD1 (5 bases). Germline CDR1 reads SQVTM; CDR2 reads ANQGSEA. There are 13 residues in the CDR3. V lost 6 bases to trimming and J lost 7 bases, with 13 bases between them. In DNA form, the CDR3 reads TGCAGCGTGCAGGGCAGCCACAATTCACCCCTCCACTTT. It yields the protein CSVQGSHNSPLHF.

V gene TRBV4-1 combines with J gene TRBJ1-2, with D hard to call. Germline CDR1 and CDR2: MGHRA and YSYEKL. Trimming removed 1 base from V and 4 bases from J, with 4 bases in between. The CDR3 runs to 12 residues. CDR3 nucleotide sequence: TGCGCCAGCAGCCAAGCGGGCTATGGCTACACCTTC. Protein product: CASSQAGYGYTF.

The table lists this clone with a few counts. The genes are TRBV6-5 and TRBJ1-6; D perhaps matches TRBD1 (6 bases). Trimming took off 5 bases at V and 7 bases at J, with 15 bases between the two ends. The CDR3 totals 15 residues. CDR1 and CDR2 from the germline V gene are MNHEY and SVGAGI. DNA of the CDR3: TGTGCCAGCAGTCCCTTGACAGGCGTAAATTCACCCCTCCACTTT. This sequence encodes CASSPLTGVNSPLHF.

The chain joins TRBV18 to TRBJ1-1, with D unresolved. The germline V gene encodes CDR1 KGHSH and CDR2 LQKENI. This CDR3 comprises 15 residues. The V end lost 1 base, the J end lost 5 bases, and 14 bases lay between the germline ends. Here the CDR3 reads CASSPQRDRVTEAFF. In nucleotides, the CDR3 is TGTGCCAGCTCACCACAGAGGGATAGAGTGACTGAAGCTTTCTTT. The full variable domain, completed using reference TRBV18 and TRBJ1-1, is NAGVMQNPRHLVRRRGQEARLRCSPMKGHSHVYWYRQLPEEGLKFMVYLQKENIIDESGMPKERFSAEFPKEGPSILRIQQVVRGDSAAYFCASSPQRDRVTEAFFGQGTRLTVV.

The chain recombines TRBV10-3 with TRBJ2-1; 9 positions agree with TRBD1. The J segment lost 8 bases and the V segment lost 10 bases, leaving 12 bases of the junction unmatched. This CDR3 is 14 amino acids long. Germline lookup yields CDR1 ENHRY and CDR2 SYGVKD. CDR3 residues: CATSQGQGRDEQFF. The CDR3 nucleotides read TGTGCCACCAGCCAGGGACAGGGTAGGGATGAGCAGTTCTTC.

The chain couples TRBV6-6 to TRBJ1-4; TRBD1 might be the D (6 bases). From germline, CDR1 is MNHNY and CDR2 SVGAGI (reference sequence). V was pared by 4 bases and J by 0 bases, with 9 bases between. The CDR3 runs to 15 residues. The CDR3 reads CASSLQGPTNEKLFF. The CDR3 coding sequence is TGTGCCAGCAGTTTACAGGGCCCAACTAATGAAAAACTGTTTTTT.

In this sample, this clone turned up a few times. The chain combines TRBV19 with TRBJ1-2; TRBD1 is a possible D gene (6 bases). CDR3 length: 13 amino acids. From germline, CDR1 is LNHDA and CDR2 SQIVND (reference sequence). Trimming stripped 1 base from V and 5 bases from J, with 8 bases between. CDR3 region: CASSIGTVYGYTF. The DNA of the CDR3 is TGTGCCAGTAGTATAGGGACAGTTTATGGCTACACCTTC.

CDR3 nucleotide sequence: TGTGCCAGTAGTATTAACAGGGTCTTGGAGACCCAGTACTTC. This encodes CASSINRVLETQYF. The rearrangement uses TRBV19 and TRBJ2-5; D perhaps matches TRBD1 (6 bases). V shed 3 bases and J shed 5 bases, with 13 bases lying between them. CDR1 and CDR2 from the germline V gene are LNHDA and SQIVND (reference sequence). This CDR3 has 14 residues.

V usage is TRBV6-5 and J usage is TRBJ2-2, with 9 bases fitting TRBD1. Germline trimming cut 1 base from V and 7 bases from J; bases unmatched to any gene: 7. The CDR3 loop spans 16 amino acids. Looked up from germline, CDR1 is MNHEY and CDR2 is SVGAGI. In nucleotides, the CDR3 is TGTGCCAGCAGTTACTGGGACAGGGTTACTGTCGGGGAGCTGTTTTTT. It codes for CASSYWDRVTVGELFF.

This clone was counted a few times. The CDR3 sequence is CASSLLQGARGEKLFF. The CDR3 DNA follows: TGCGCCAGCAGCTTGCTTCAGGGGGCACGGGGTGAAAAACTGTTTTTT. The chain links TRBV5-1 to TRBJ1-4; 8 nucleotides line up with TRBD1. J gave up 7 bases and V 1 base, and 9 bases lay outside the gene matches. Germline assignment: CDR1 SGHRS and CDR2 YFSETQ. This CDR3 has 16 amino acids. Based on the CDR3 plus reference TRBV5-1 and TRBJ1-4, the full variable domain is KAGVTQTPRYLIKTRGQQVTLSCSPISGHRSVSWYQQTPGQGLQFLFEYFSETQRNKGNFPGRFSGRQFSNSRSEMNVSTLELGDSALYLCASSLLQGARGEKLFFGSGTQLSVL.

This clone was found a few times. The V gene is TRBV30, the J gene TRBJ1-6, with 8 bases that match TRBD1. The V and J ends lost 3 bases and 8 bases, in that order; junction bases with no gene match: 6. The germline V gene encodes CDR1 GTSNPN and CDR2 SVGIG (reference sequence). CDR3 size: 14 residues. The CDR3 region is CAWRVGQGDSPLHF. The CDR3 DNA is TGTGCCTGGAGGGTCGGACAGGGAGATTCACCCCTCCACTTT.

The J gene is TRBJ2-5, the V gene TRBV6-5; TRBD1 matches at 8 bases. This CDR3 contains 15 residues. Germline CDR1 MNHEY, CDR2 SVGAGI. The junction had 4 bases not matched to a gene; V was cut back by 1 base and J by 3 bases. In nucleotides, the CDR3 is TGTGCCAGCAGTTACTTGCAGGGGGCGAAAGAGACCCAGTACTTC. This codes for CASSYLQGAKETQYF.

This chain connects TRBV2 to TRBJ1-3; 7 bases match TRBD1. The germline V gene has CDR1 SNHLY and CDR2 FYNNEI. V was clipped by 9 bases and J by 0 bases; unmatched bases: 5. The CDR3 sequence is 14 residues long. The chain's CDR3 is CASSTGFSGNTIYF. The CDR3 region has the DNA TGTGCCAGTTCGACAGGGTTCTCTGGAAACACCATATATTTT. The whole variable domain, filled in from reference TRBV2 and TRBJ1-3, reads EPEVTQTPSHQVTQMGQEVILRCVPISNHLYFYWYRQILGQKVEFLVSFYNNEISEKSEIFDDQFSVERPDGSNFTLKIRSTKLEDSAMYFCASSTGFSGNTIYFGEGSWLTVV.